Below, 15 T cell receptor beta chains from the same sample are listed, as sequenced in a study of neurological immune-mediated disorders. Using its own MiXCR run on the 5' RACE reads, TCRdb lists one record per CDR3 protein. The sample contains around 130,000 distinct CDR3 sequences, around 3% of which appear only once. Sequencing used PBMCs. The receptor source for this set is a woman in her twenties or thirties with multiple sclerosis.

This clonotype was detected many times. This sequence joins TRBV15 and TRBJ2-1; TRBD1 is a possible D gene (5 bases). Per the germline V gene, CDR1 is LNHNV and CDR2 is YYDKDF (reference sequence). This CDR3 has 13 amino acids. V shed 6 bases and J shed 5 bases, with 11 bases lying between them. In DNA form, the CDR3 reads TGTGCCACCAGTAGGGGTTTCGACAATGAGCAGTTCTTC. Translating gives CATSRGFDNEQFF.

The sample holds many counts of this clonotype. The chain joins TRBV27 to TRBJ2-7, with a tentative D call TRBD1 (5 bases). CDR1 is MNHEY and CDR2 is SMNVEV in the germline V gene (reference sequence). The CDR3 has 13 amino acids. V was pared by 2 bases and J by 2 bases, with 7 bases between. The CDR3: CASSLGRAYEQYF. The CDR3 nucleotides are TGTGCCAGCAGTTTAGGCAGGGCCTACGAGCAGTACTTC.

This clonotype was seen ten or more times. The chain links TRBV20-1 to TRBJ2-1; possibly TRBD1 or TRBD2 for D (5 bases each). CDR1 and CDR2 (germline): DFQATT, SNEGSKA (reference sequence). The CDR3 covers 14 residues. The V gene lost 3 bases and the J gene lost 6 bases, with 15 bases spanning the gap. The CDR3 nucleotides are TGCAGTGCTAGGCCGGCCCGGGGCACCAATGAGCAGTTCTTC. It codes for CSARPARGTNEQFF.

This clonotype was seen many times. This rearrangement joins TRBV7-9 to TRBJ2-7; perhaps TRBD2 as D (5 bases). This CDR3 spans 14 amino acids. CDR1 is SEHNR and CDR2 is FQNEAQ in the germline V gene (reference sequence). Deletions cut 5 bases from V and 2 bases from J, with 13 bases between. The CDR3 reads CASSRREFPYEQYF. CDR3 coding DNA: TGTGCCAGCAGCCGCCGGGAATTCCCCTACGAGCAGTACTTC.

This clonotype was picked up a small number of times. The V gene is TRBV7-8, the J gene TRBJ2-5; tentative D call: TRBD1 (5 bases). The V end lost 5 bases, the J end lost 5 bases, and 12 bases lay between the germline ends. CDR1 is SGHVS and CDR2 is FQNEAQ in the germline V gene. The CDR3 runs 13 residues. The CDR3 nucleotides are TGTGCCAGCAGCCCAGGGTCCTGGGAGACCCAGTACTTC. It is translated as CASSPGSWETQYF. The full variable domain, completed using reference TRBV7-8 and TRBJ2-5, is GAGVSQSPRYKVAKRGQDVALRCDPISGHVSLFWYQQALGQGPEFLTYFQNEAQLDKSGLPSDRFFAERPEGSVSTLKIQRTQQEDSAVYLCASSPGSWETQYFGPGTRLLVL.

This clonotype was observed many times. The chain has TRBV16 and TRBJ1-2, with 7 nucleotides matching TRBD1. CDR1 KGHSY and CDR2 FQNENV come from the germline V gene. The CDR3 length is 13 residues. Germline trimming cut 1 base from V and 7 bases from J; bases unmatched to any gene: 3. The CDR3 here is CASSQWDSLGYTF. CDR3 nucleotides: TGTGCCAGCAGCCAATGGGACAGCCTTGGCTACACCTTC.

This clonotype was seen ten or more times. The J gene is TRBJ2-3, the V gene TRBV5-1; 9 nucleotides agree with TRBD2. CDR3 length: 16 amino acids. Trimming cost V 4 bases and J 3 bases; bases outside gene matches: 9. The germline V gene has CDR1 SGHRS and CDR2 YFSETQ. DNA of the CDR3: TGCGCCAGCAGCGCGGGAGGGCCGGTGATAACAGATACGCAGTATTTT. This gives the protein CASSAGGPVITDTQYF.

Only a few counts were recorded for this clonotype. The genes are TRBV18 and TRBJ1-5; D may be TRBD1 (6 bases). Germline CDR1 and CDR2: KGHSH and LQKENI. Trimming stripped 2 bases from V and 5 bases from J, with 13 bases between. The CDR3 is made up of 15 amino acids. The CDR3 loop is CASSPGPGAYQPQHF. The CDR3 nucleotides are TGTGCCAGCTCACCAGGACCAGGGGCCTATCAGCCCCAGCATTTT.

This clonotype was counted ten times or more. This CDR3 is CAIAPQAPYEQYF. As DNA, the CDR3 is TGTGCCATCGCCCCCCAGGCTCCTTACGAGCAGTACTTC. The rearrangement links TRBV10-3 to TRBJ2-7; D call uncertain. This CDR3 region has 13 residues. Trimming took 8 bases from V and 4 from J, leaving 15 bases between them. Germline CDR1 reads ENHRY; CDR2 reads SYGVKD.

In its sample, this clonotype was seen many times. The chain employs TRBV4-1 and TRBJ2-3; unclear D gene. Germline-derived CDR1 and CDR2 are MGHRA and YSYEKL. This CDR3 spans 13 amino acids. V was shortened by 1 base and J by 4 bases, with 6 bases between the two germline ends. CDR3: CASSQGTADTQYF. The CDR3 bases are TGCGCCAGCAGCCAAGGTACCGCAGATACGCAGTATTTT.

This clonotype was detected ten times or more. V and J are TRBV7-9 and TRBJ2-1, with 7 positions matching TRBD2. CDR1 is SEHNR, CDR2 FQNEAQ, per germline (reference sequence). This CDR3 is built from 14 residues. V trimming: 6 bases; J trimming: 6 bases; junction bases outside the gene matches: 8. Here the CDR3 reads CASRVLAAGNEQFF. DNA for the CDR3: TGTGCCAGCAGGGTTCTAGCGGCCGGCAATGAGCAGTTCTTC.

This clonotype was counted ten times or more. The rearrangement joins TRBV20-1 to TRBJ2-7; 7 bases agree with TRBD2. CDR3 length: 15 amino acids. Germline assignment: CDR1 DFQATT and CDR2 SNEGSKA (reference sequence). J gave up 2 bases and V 0 bases, and 7 bases lay outside the gene matches. The CDR3 nucleotides read TGCAGTGCTAGAGATTCAGCGGGGCTAGCCTACGAGCAGTACTTC. It specifies CSARDSAGLAYEQYF.

At least ten counts were recorded for this clonotype. CDR3 sequence: CASFTSGRLTDTQYF. The CDR3 region has the DNA TGTGCCAGCTTCACTAGCGGGAGGCTCACAGATACGCAGTATTTT. The chain carries TRBV12-3 or TRBV12-4 and TRBJ2-3, with 12 bases identical to TRBD2. This CDR3 comprises 15 residues. The junction had 5 bases not matched to a gene; V was cut back by 8 bases and J by 2 bases.

This clonotype was counted many times. The chain is built from TRBV29-1 and TRBJ1-2; 9 bases line up with TRBD1. CDR3 length: 12 residues. The germline V gene has CDR1 SQVTM and CDR2 ANQGSEA. Trimming took 6 bases from V and 7 from J; bases not matched to a gene: 6. The CDR3 loop is CSVDRGGRGYTF. The CDR3 DNA is TGCAGCGTCGACAGGGGGGGACGTGGCTACACCTTC.

This clonotype appeared many times. The CDR3 region has the DNA TGTGCCAGCAGCTTAGTACAGCTTGACTATGGCTACACCTTC. This codes for CASSLVQLDYGYTF. The gene calls are TRBV7-9 and TRBJ1-2; D ambiguous. Germline CDR1 and CDR2: SEHNR and FQNEAQ (reference sequence). CDR3 length: 14 residues. V was shortened by 1 base and J by 3 bases, with 9 bases between the two germline ends.